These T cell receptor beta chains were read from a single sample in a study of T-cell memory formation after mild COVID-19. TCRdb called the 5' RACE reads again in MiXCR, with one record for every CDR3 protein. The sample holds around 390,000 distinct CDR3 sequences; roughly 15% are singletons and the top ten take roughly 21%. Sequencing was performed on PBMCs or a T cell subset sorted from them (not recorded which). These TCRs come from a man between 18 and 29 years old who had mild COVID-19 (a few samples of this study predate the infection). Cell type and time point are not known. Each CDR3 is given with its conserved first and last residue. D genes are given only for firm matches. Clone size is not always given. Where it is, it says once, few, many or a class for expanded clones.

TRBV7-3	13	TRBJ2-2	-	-	CASSLAQTGELFF	TGTGCCAGCAGCTTAGCCCAGACCGGGGAGCTGTTTTTT
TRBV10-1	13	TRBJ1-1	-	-	CASSESRGTEAFF	TGCGCCAGCAGTGAGTCCAGGGGCACTGAAGCTTTCTTT
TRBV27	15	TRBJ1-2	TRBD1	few	CASSQVPGTGGVSLF	TGTGCCAGCAGTCAAGTCCCCGGGACAGGGGGCGTATCCCTCTTC
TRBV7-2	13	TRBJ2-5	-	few	CASSLPGWETQYF	TGTGCCAGCAGCTTACCCGGGTGGGAGACCCAGTACTTC
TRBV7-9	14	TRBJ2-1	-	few	CASSSPLGRNEQFF	TGTGCCAGCAGCTCCCCGTTAGGGCGGAATGAGCAGTTCTTC
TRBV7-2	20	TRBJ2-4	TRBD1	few	CASRFAPGTGALGAKNIQYF	TGTGCCAGCAGGTTCGCCCCCGGGACAGGGGCTTTGGGAGCCAAAAACATTCAGTACTTC
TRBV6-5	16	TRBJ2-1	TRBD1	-	CASSPWRDRGEGEQFF	TGTGCCAGCAGCCCCTGGCGGGACAGGGGAGAGGGTGAGCAGTTCTTC
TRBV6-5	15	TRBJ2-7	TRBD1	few	CASRHAGTGIYEQYF	TGTGCCAGCAGGCACGCCGGGACAGGGATCTACGAGCAGTACTTC
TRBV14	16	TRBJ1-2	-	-	CASSPMGGMDSYGYTF	TGTGCCAGCAGCCCGATGGGGGGGATGGATTCCTATGGCTACACCTTC
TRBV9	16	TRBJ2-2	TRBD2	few	CASSHAGGLFTGELFF	TGTGCCAGCAGCCATGCGGGGGGGCTTTTCACCGGGGAGCTGTTTTTT
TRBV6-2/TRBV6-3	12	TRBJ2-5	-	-	CASSHFFETQYF	TGTGCCAGCAGCCACTTTTTCGAGACCCAGTACTTC
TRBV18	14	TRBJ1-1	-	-	CASSPTQEVSGAFF	TGTGCCAGCTCACCGACCCAGGAAGTTTCGGGAGCTTTCTTT
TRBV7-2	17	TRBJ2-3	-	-	CASSLEGFGLLTDTQYF	TGTGCCAGCAGCTTAGAGGGGTTTGGGCTACTCACAGATACGCAGTATTTT
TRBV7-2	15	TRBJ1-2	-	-	CASSTRIGTDYGYTF	TGTGCCAGCAGTACCAGAATAGGGACGGACTATGGCTACACCTTC
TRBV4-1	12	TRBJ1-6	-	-	CASSQEDSPLHF	TGCGCCAGCAGCCAGGAGGATTCACCCCTCCACTTT
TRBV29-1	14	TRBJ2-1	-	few	CSVEAGQNNNEQFF	TGCAGCGTTGAAGCTGGACAGAACAACAATGAGCAGTTCTTC
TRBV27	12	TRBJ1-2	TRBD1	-	CASSTGGGGYTF	TGTGCCAGCAGTACAGGGGGAGGTGGCTACACCTTC
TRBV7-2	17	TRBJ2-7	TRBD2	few	CASSLAFSGGASYEQYF	TGTGCCAGCAGCTTAGCGTTTAGCGGGGGGGCGTCCTACGAGCAGTACTTC
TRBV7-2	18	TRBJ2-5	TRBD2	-	CASSAGTSGGFPQETQYF	TGTGCCAGCAGCGCCGGGACTAGCGGGGGGTTCCCACAAGAGACCCAGTACTTC
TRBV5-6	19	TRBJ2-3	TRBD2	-	CASSPLGSFSGGHQDTQYF	TGTGCCAGCAGCCCCCTTGGGAGTTTCAGCGGGGGGCATCAAGATACGCAGTATTTT
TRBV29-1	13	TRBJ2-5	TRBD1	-	CSVLGQVAETQYF	TGCAGCGTTCTAGGACAGGTGGCAGAGACCCAGTACTTC
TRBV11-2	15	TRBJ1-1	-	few	CASSLVAGMDTEAFF	TGTGCCAGCAGCTTAGTGGCAGGGATGGACACTGAAGCTTTCTTT
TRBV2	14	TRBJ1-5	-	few	CASSEAGRDQPQHF	TGTGCCAGCAGTGAAGCTGGCAGGGACCAGCCCCAGCATTTT
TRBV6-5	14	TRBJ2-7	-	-	CASTRTVSSYEQYF	TGTGCCAGCACCAGAACGGTCAGCTCCTACGAGCAGTACTTC
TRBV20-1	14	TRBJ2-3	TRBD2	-	CSARDSGGTDTQYF	TGCAGTGCTAGAGATAGCGGGGGCACAGATACGCAGTATTTT
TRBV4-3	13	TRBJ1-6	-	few	CASSQDWDSPLHF	TGCGCCAGCAGCCAAGATTGGGACTCACCCCTCCACTTT
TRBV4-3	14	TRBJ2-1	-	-	CASSQVGGHNEQFF	TGCGCCAGCAGCCAAGTGGGCGGACACAATGAGCAGTTCTTC
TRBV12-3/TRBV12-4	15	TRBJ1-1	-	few	CASSPGAAQSTEAFF	TGTGCCAGCAGTCCCGGGGCCGCCCAGAGCACTGAAGCTTTCTTT
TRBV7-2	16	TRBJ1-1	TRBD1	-	CASSTGQGNMNTEAFF	TGTGCCAGCAGCACGGGACAGGGAAACATGAACACTGAAGCTTTCTTT
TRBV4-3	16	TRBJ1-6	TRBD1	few	CASSPSGTGYNSPLHF	TGCGCCAGCAGCCCCTCCGGGACAGGGTATAATTCACCCCTCCACTTT
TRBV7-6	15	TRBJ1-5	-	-	CASSLGTVENQPQHF	TGTGCCAGCAGCTTAGGGACAGTTGAGAATCAGCCCCAGCATTTT
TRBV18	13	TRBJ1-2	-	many	CASSQEANYGYTF	TGTGCCAGCTCACAGGAAGCTAACTATGGCTACACCTTC
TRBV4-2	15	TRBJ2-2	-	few	CASSQAGRHTGELFF	TGTGCCAGCAGCCAAGCGGGCCGCCACACCGGGGAGCTGTTTTTT
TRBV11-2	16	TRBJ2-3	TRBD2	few	CASSARVSSGGDTQYF	TGTGCCAGCAGCGCCCGGGTTTCTTCGGGGGGAGATACGCAGTATTTT
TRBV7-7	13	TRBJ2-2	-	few	CASSGGQSGELFF	TGTGCCAGCAGCGGGGGCCAGAGCGGGGAGCTGTTTTTT
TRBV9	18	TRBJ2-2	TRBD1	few	CASSVEFGTGANTGELFF	TGTGCCAGCAGCGTAGAATTTGGGACAGGGGCAAACACCGGGGAGCTGTTTTTT
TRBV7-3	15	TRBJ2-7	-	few	CASSLYGGNPYEQYF	TGTGCCAGCAGCCTATATGGGGGGAACCCCTACGAGCAGTACTTC
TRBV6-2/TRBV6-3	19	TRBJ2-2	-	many	CASSYRRLVPITNTGELFF	TGTGCCAGCAGTTACCGCCGACTAGTCCCCATTACGAACACCGGGGAGCTGTTTTTT
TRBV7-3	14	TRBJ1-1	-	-	CASSPLGIDTEAFF	TGTGCCAGCAGCCCCCTCGGCATAGACACTGAAGCTTTCTTT
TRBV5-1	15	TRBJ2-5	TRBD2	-	CASSPGAGGRETQYF	TGCGCCAGCAGCCCCGGAGCGGGGGGGCGAGAGACCCAGTACTTC
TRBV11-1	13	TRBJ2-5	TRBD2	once	CASSSGVGETQYF	TGTGCCAGCAGCAGCGGGGTCGGAGAGACCCAGTACTTC
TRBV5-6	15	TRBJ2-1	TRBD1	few	CASSPGQGFYNEQFF	TGTGCCAGCAGCCCGGGACAGGGATTCTACAATGAGCAGTTCTTC
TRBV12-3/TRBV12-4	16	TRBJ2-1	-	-	CASSRIPVSSYNEQFF	TGTGCCAGCAGTCGGATCCCGGTGAGCTCCTACAATGAGCAGTTCTTC
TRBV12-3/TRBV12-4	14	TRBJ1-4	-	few	CASRRETTNEKLFF	TGTGCCAGCAGACGGGAGACAACTAATGAAAAACTGTTTTTT
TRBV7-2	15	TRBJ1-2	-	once	CASSLLWDGDRGYTF	TGTGCCAGCAGCTTATTATGGGACGGCGATAGGGGCTACACCTTC
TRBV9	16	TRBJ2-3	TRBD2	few	CASSSGGTRGLDTQYF	TGTGCCAGCAGCTCAGGAGGGACTAGGGGGTTGGATACGCAGTATTTT